Sequencing of this T cell receptor (beta chain) was carried out in a study of glioma-infiltrating T cells. This clonotype has at least ten counts. As yet, its antigen is unknown. V lost 2 bases and J lost 5; bases outside the gene matches: 4. Germline CDR1 and CDR2: DFQATT and SNEGSKA (reference sequence). There are 13 residues in the CDR3. The iRepertoire nested amplicon-rescue multiplex PCR amplified TCR alpha and beta CDR3s from RNA. One-step reverse transcription and amplification started from roughly 100-400 ng of tissue mRNA or PBMC total RNA. TCRdb independently ran MiXCR on the multiplex PCR reads; one entry per CDR3 protein. The repertoire consists of under 200,000 distinct CDR3 sequences, with around 40% occurring once and the leading ten covering about 5.2%. Whole-study findings and limits: Above-expected tissue-blood divergence occurred in all gliomas, most in low-grade ones. Only very few CDR3 sequences appeared in both tissue and blood.

The J gene is TRBJ2-3, the V gene TRBV20-1; 7 bases are shared with TRBD1. The sample consisted of glioma tissue, nonneoplastic brain tissue, or PBMCs (not recorded which). This clonotype originated in a human donor with low-grade glioma or glioblastoma, undergoing nonglioma brain surgery, or in good health (not recorded which). DNA of the CDR3: TGCAGTGCTAGAAGACAGGGTGGAGATACGCAGTATTTT. This gives the protein CSARRQGGDTQYF.